The clone carrying this T cell receptor beta chain was counted between two and nine times. These data originate in a study of beta chain features in type 1 diabetes. Of the isolated RNA, all was reverse transcribed, and so the sequenced material was expressed TCRB transcripts. Profiling relied on immunoSEQ multiplex PCR, and the TCRdb table lists in-frame clones only, not all of them. The sample has 120,000 to 150,000 clones; approximately 10% are singletons. The CDR3 length is 15 residues. CDR1 and CDR2 (germline): SGHTA, FQGNSA. V lost 1 base to trimming and J lost 3 bases; unmatched junction nucleotides: 3.

Sequencing was carried out using central memory CD4+ T cells from blood. V usage is TRBV7-2 and J usage is TRBJ2-1; TRBD2 matches 7 bases. The receptor was isolated from a woman aged 40 to 49 in good health. The CDR3, as DNA: TGTGCCAGCAGCTTAGGACGGGGGGACTACAATGAGCAGTTCTTC. Encoded protein: CASSLGRGDYNEQFF.